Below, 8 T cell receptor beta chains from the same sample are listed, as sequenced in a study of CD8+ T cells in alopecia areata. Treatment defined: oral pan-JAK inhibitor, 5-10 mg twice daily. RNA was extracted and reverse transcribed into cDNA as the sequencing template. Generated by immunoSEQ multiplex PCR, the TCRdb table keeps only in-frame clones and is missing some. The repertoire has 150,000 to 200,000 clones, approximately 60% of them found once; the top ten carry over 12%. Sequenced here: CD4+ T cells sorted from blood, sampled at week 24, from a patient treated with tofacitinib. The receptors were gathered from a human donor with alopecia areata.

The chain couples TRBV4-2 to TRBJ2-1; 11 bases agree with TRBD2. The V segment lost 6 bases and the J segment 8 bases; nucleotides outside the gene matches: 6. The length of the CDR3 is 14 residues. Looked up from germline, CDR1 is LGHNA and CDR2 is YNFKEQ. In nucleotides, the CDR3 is TGTGCCAGCAGATTAGCGGGGGGGTCCTATGAGCAGTTCTTC. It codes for CASRLAGGSYEQFF.

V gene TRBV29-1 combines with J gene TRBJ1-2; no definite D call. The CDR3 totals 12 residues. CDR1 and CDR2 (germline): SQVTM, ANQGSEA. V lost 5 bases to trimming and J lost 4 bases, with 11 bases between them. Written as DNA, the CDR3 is TGCAGCGTTTCCGTGGGATCCTATGGCTACACCTTC. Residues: CSVSVGSYGYTF. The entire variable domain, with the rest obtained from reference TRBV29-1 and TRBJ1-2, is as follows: SAVISQKPSRDICQRGTSLTIQCQVDSQVTMMFWYRQQPGQSLTLIATANQGSEATYESGFVIDKFPISRPNLTFSTLTVSNMSPEDSSIYLCSVSVGSYGYTFGSGTRLTVV.

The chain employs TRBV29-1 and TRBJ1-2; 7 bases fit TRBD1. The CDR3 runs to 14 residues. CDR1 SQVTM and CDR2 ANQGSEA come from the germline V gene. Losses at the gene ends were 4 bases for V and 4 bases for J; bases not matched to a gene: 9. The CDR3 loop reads CSVAARDRAYGYTF. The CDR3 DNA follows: TGCAGCGTTGCCGCCCGCGACAGGGCCTATGGCTACACCTTC.

This CDR3 reads CASSDQDRNYGYTF. CDR3 sequence (DNA): TGCGCCAGCAGTGATCAGGACAGAAACTATGGCTACACCTTC. The chain is built from TRBV10-2 and TRBJ1-2, with D perhaps TRBD1 (6 bases). Trimming removed 3 bases from V and 2 bases from J, with 10 bases in between. The germline V gene has CDR1 WSHSY and CDR2 SAAADI. The CDR3 has 14 residues.

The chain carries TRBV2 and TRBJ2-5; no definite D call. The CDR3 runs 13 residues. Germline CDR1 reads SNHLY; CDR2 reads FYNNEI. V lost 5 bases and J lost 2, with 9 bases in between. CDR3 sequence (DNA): TGTGCCAGCAGTTTCCGGTATCAAGAGACCCAGTACTTC. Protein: CASSFRYQETQYF. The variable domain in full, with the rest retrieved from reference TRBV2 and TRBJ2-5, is EPEVTQTPSHQVTQMGQEVILRCVPISNHLYFYWYRQILGQKVEFLVSFYNNEISEKSEIFDDQFSVERPDGSNFTLKIRSTKLEDSAMYFCASSFRYQETQYFGPGTRLLVL.

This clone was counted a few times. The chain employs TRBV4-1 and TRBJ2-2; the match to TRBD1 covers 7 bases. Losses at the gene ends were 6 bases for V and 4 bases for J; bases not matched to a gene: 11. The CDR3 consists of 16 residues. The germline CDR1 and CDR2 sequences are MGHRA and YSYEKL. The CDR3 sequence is CASSPRQGSGTGELFF. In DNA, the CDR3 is TGCGCCAGCAGTCCACGACAGGGAAGTGGCACCGGGGAGCTGTTTTTT.

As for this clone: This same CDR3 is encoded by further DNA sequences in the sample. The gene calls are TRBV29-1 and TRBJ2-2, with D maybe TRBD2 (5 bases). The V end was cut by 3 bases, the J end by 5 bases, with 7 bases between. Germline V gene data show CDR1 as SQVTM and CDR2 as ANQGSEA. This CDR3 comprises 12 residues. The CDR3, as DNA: TGCAGCGTTGACCGAGGGACCGGGGAGCTGTTTTTT. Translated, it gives CSVDRGTGELFF.

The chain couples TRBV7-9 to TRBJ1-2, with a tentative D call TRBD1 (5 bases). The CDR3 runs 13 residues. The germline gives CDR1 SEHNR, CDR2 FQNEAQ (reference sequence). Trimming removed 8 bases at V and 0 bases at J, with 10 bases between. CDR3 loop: CASAGVTNYGYTF. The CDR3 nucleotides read TGTGCCAGCGCGGGGGTAACTAACTATGGCTACACCTTC.